This T cell receptor beta chain was recovered during a study of Ad26.COV2.S vaccination and SARS-CoV-2 variants. Whole-study context: Sample donor was a member of the COV1001 Ad26.COV2.S trial arm.

Sequenced by immunoSEQ multiplex PCR; TCRdb stores in-frame clones only, minus some. Of about 350,000 clones listed, around 88% are singletons. The treatment: 15 to 20 received Ad26.COV2.S at low or high dose, single or two shots; about 5 received placebo; per-sample allocation not given. The investigators took samples on day 63 after the first vaccine or placebo injection. Study results and limitations: After vaccination, reports described spike-specific CD8+ and CD4+ T cell responses as showing substantial breadth. Quantification of TCR breadth and depth may have yielded underestimates of total T cell responses. It was vaccine recipients, not placebo recipients, who had the higher spike-specific TCR breadth.

Comments on this clone: Its antigen remains unidentified.

Sample: peripheral blood, taken in a trial of Ad26.COV2.S vaccine versus placebo. The source is a person aged 18-60 years who received the Ad26.COV2.S COVID-19 vaccine or a placebo.

CDR3 nucleotide sequence: TGTGCCACCAGCTCGATTCGACAGGGCTATGGCTACACCTTC. Residues: CATSSIRQGYGYTF. This chain joins TRBV15 and TRBJ1-2; 7 positions agree with TRBD1. Looked up from germline, CDR1 is LNHNV and CDR2 is YYDKDF (reference sequence). V dropped 5 bases and J dropped 4; count of bases not matched to a gene: 7. The CDR3 runs 14 residues.